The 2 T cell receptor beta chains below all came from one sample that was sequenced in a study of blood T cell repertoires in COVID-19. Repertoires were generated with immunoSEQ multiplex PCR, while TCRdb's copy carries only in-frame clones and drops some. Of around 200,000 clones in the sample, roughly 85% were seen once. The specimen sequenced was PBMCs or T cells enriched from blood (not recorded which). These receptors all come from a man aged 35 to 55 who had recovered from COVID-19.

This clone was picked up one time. Here the CDR3 reads CASSHEAGSYNEQFF. The CDR3 DNA follows: TGCGCCAGCAGCCACGAAGCGGGATCCTACAATGAGCAGTTCTTC. The V gene is TRBV4-3, the J gene TRBJ2-1; 7 bases are a match to TRBD2. Germline CDR1 LGHNA, CDR2 YSLEER. V trimming: 3 bases; J trimming: 1 base; junction bases outside the gene matches: 3. The CDR3 consists of 15 residues.

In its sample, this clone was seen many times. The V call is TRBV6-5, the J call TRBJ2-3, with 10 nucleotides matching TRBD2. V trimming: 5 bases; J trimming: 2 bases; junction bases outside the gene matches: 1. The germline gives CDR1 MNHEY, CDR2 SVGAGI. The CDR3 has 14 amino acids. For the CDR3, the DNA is TGTGCCAGCAGTAGCGGGAGGGCCACAGATACGCAGTATTTT. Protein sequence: CASSSGRATDTQYF.